One T cell receptor (beta chain) is described in this entry. Its specificity is not known. PCR was performed using 60 Vbeta and 13 Jbeta primers. TCRdb's copy holds only in-frame clones and misses some; the assay was immunoSEQ multiplex PCR. Here the sample spans around 150,000 clones, just under 80% being singletons. CDR1 and CDR2 from the germline V gene are SGHTS and YDEGEE. V lost 0 bases, J lost 3 bases, and 16 bases lay in between. The CDR3 covers 16 residues. This specimen belongs to a study of cytomegalovirus exposure and HLA in healthy donors. Study-wide findings and caveats: Later analysis showed most CMV-associated TCR beta chains appearing HLA-restricted. Common viral pathogens seemed, in a later analysis, to connect with several of the most significant clusters. Previous analysis showed most TCR beta V segments were productive about 90% or about 30% of the time.

Sequencing was performed on PBMCs. The TCR originated in a young man in good health. The gene calls are TRBV5-8 and TRBJ2-7; D possibly corresponds to TRBD1 (6 bases). The CDR3 nucleotides are TGTGCCAGCAGCTTGGCCTCCGGGACATATAACTACGAGCAGTACTTC. Its translation is CASSLASGTYNYEQYF.